This is a list of T cell receptor beta chains from one sample in a study of OX40 agonist ivuxolimab in advanced cancers. Produced via immunoSEQ multiplex PCR; TCRdb's table is partial and in-frame only. The table lists roughly 57,000 clones, about nine tenths of them singletons. Source: CD4+ or CD8+ T cells sorted from blood, taken in a trial of the OX40 agonist ivuxolimab. Source of these receptors: an adult with an advanced solid tumor such as melanoma, head and neck, liver or kidney cancer. Both conserved end residues are part of each CDR3.

V,CDR3
TRBV18,CASSPPQPSILKNIQYF
TRBV5-4,CASSATNTEAFF
TRBV2,CASRAREGGAVEKLFF
TRBV18,CASSPHPAGSAGELFF
TRBV19,CASSIVTGRGETQYF
TRBV7-8,CASSSRQGGNTGELFF
TRBV5-1,CASSLFGDSDGEQYF
TRBV7-2,CASSLAGVNEKLFF
TRBV7-8,CASSLFNAGTQFFYGYTF
TRBV7-9,CASSLGLGQPQHF
TRBV7-9,CASSPPRLGGSTDTQYF
TRBV5-4,CASSQVLTAGHGELFF
TRBV6-6,CASSDGSTDTQYF
TRBV5-1,CASSLGQGVVSDTQYF
TRBV28,CASSLLRGRTEAFF
TRBV28,CASSLMALEGYGYTF
TRBV5-6,CASSGRGLLYEQYF
TRBV29-1,CSVPGTGSNGYTF
TRBV2,CASSQISDRPHNEKLFF
TRBV5-8,CASSIRRSSGANVLTF
TRBV6-5,CASSYSSQNYGYTF
TRBV5-4,CASSWGGLTGARGTEAFF
TRBV19,CASRKDRGLNQPQHF
TRBV27,CASSLLVGSSGTPSGLYEQYF
TRBV18,CASSPLLGSYNEQFF
TRBV7-3,CASSQTAGTEAFF
TRBV15,CATSRDRVTDTQYF
TRBV9,CASSEGGAGNTIYF